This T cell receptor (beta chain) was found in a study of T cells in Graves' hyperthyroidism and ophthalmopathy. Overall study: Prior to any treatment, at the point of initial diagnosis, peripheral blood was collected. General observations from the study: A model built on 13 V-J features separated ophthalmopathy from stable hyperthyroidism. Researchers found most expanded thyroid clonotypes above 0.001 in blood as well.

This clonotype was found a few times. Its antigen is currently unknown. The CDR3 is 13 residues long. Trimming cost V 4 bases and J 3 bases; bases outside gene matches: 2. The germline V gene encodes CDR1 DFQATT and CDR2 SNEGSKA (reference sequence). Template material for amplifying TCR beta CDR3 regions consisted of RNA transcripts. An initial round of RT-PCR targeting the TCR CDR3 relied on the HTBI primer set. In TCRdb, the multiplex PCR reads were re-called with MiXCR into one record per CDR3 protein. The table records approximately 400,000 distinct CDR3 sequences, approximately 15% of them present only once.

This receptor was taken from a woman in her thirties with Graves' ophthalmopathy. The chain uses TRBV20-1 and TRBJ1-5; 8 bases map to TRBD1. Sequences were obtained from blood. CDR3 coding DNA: TGCAGTGCTAAGACAGGGGTCAATCAGCCCCAGCATTTT. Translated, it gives CSAKTGVNQPQHF.